The 30 T cell receptor beta chains below all came from one sample that was sequenced in a study of T-cell memory formation after mild COVID-19 (dated by TCRdb to 2020 to 2022). The library was prepared using 5' RACE. The instrument was an Illumina NovaSeq 6000. Clones were called with MiXCR by TCRdb after fastp trimmed the public reads at Q25, and only in-frame beta chains were retained. Each record represents a unique CDR3 protein, reported with the most common genes and DNA among its rows. The sample includes a few hundred thousand distinct CDR3 sequences, with roughly 21% observed a single time. 21% of the sample is held by the ten biggest clonotypes. The sequenced sample consisted of PBMCs or a T cell subset sorted from them (not recorded which). The source is a man younger than 30 who had mild COVID-19 (a few samples of this study predate the infection). The sample titles of this study are shuffled in the database, so cell type and time point are left out; the donor was told from shared clones.

The chain carries TRBV11-2 and TRBJ2-3; the match to TRBD2 covers 9 bases. This CDR3 region has 18 residues. Germline V CDR1 and CDR2: SGHAT, FQNNGV. J gave up 4 bases and V 3 bases, and 14 bases lay outside the gene matches. For the CDR3, the DNA is TGTGCCAGCAGCTTGGGACCGTTCCTAGCGGGGAACGCAGATACGCAGTATTTT. The encoded protein is CASSLGPFLAGNADTQYF. The full variable domain, rest sourced from reference TRBV11-2 and TRBJ2-3, is EAGVAQSPRYKIIEKRQSVAFWCNPISGHATLYWYQQILGQGPKLLIQFQNNGVVDDSQLPKDRFSAERLKGVDSTLKIQPAKLEDSAVYLCASSLGPFLAGNADTQYFGPGTRLTVL.

The chain is built from TRBV6-5 and TRBJ2-2, with D uncertain. The length of the CDR3 is 15 residues. V lost 3 bases and J lost 4, with 12 bases in between. The germline CDR1 and CDR2 sequences are MNHEY and SVGAGI. The CDR3 DNA reads as TGTGCCAGCAGTTATAGCCAGACGACCACCGGGGAGCTGTTTTTT. It translates to CASSYSQTTTGELFF.

This clonotype showed up just a few times. The V call is TRBV9, the J call TRBJ1-1, with D hard to call. CDR3 length equals 13 residues. Germline CDR1 SGDLS, CDR2 YYNGEE. The ends were cut back, 0 bases at V and 1 base at J, with 4 bases in the middle. Here the CDR3 reads CASSVGSNTEAFF. In DNA form, the CDR3 reads TGTGCCAGCAGCGTAGGATCGAACACTGAAGCTTTCTTT. Filled out from reference TRBV9 and TRBJ1-1, the complete variable domain reads DSGVTQTPKHLITATGQRVTLRCSPRSGDLSVYWYQQSLDQGLQFLIQYYNGEERAKGNILERFSAQQFPDLHSELNLSSLELGDSALYFCASSVGSNTEAFFGQGTRLTVV.

This clonotype has more than one count but fewer than ten. The chain combines TRBV6-5 with TRBJ1-1; D remains unclear. The CDR3 contains 13 residues. Trimming took off 1 base at V and 0 bases at J, with 3 bases between the two ends. Germline-derived CDR1 and CDR2 are MNHEY and SVGAGI. The CDR3 loop is CASSYWLNTEAFF. CDR3 bases: TGTGCCAGCAGTTACTGGTTGAACACTGAAGCTTTCTTT.

Only a few counts were recorded for this clonotype. The genes are TRBV7-2 and TRBJ1-2, with 9 bases matching TRBD1. CDR3 length: 14 residues. Trimming cost V 3 bases and J 7 bases; bases outside gene matches: 6. Germline CDR1 reads SGHTA; CDR2 reads FQGNSA. The CDR3 DNA follows: TGTGCCAGCAGCTTTACCGGGACAGGGACTGGCTACACCTTC. This translates into CASSFTGTGTGYTF.

The V call is TRBV5-1, the J call TRBJ2-3, with 9 bases matching TRBD1. Per germline, CDR1 SGHRS and CDR2 YFSETQ. The CDR3 spans 16 residues. Trimming cost V 4 bases and J 6 bases; bases outside gene matches: 12. The CDR3 sequence is CASSGGQGVTWDTQYF. The CDR3 coding sequence is TGCGCCAGCAGCGGGGGACAGGGAGTGACTTGGGATACGCAGTATTTT. Full variable domain (outside the CDR3, taken from reference TRBV5-1 and TRBJ2-3): KAGVTQTPRYLIKTRGQQVTLSCSPISGHRSVSWYQQTPGQGLQFLFEYFSETQRNKGNFPGRFSGRQFSNSRSEMNVSTLELGDSALYLCASSGGQGVTWDTQYFGPGTRLTVL.

The table lists this clonotype with many counts. The genes are TRBV7-9 and TRBJ2-5, with D perhaps assigned TRBD1 or TRBD2 (5 bases each). The germline CDR1 and CDR2 sequences are SEHNR and FQNEAQ (reference sequence). The CDR3 is 14 residues long. Trimming removed 3 bases from V and 2 bases from J, with 10 bases in between. DNA for the CDR3: TGTGCCAGCAGCTTGGGGACGTCGCAAGAGACCCAGTACTTC. Its protein product is CASSLGTSQETQYF.

This clonotype was counted a few times. The V and J genes are TRBV4-3 and TRBJ1-2, with D possibly TRBD1 on 6 matching bases. Trimming removed 1 base from V and 0 bases from J, with 12 bases in between. Germline V lookup: CDR1 LGHNA, CDR2 YSLEER. The CDR3 extends over 16 amino acids. CDR3 sequence (DNA): TGCGCCAGCAGCCAAGGGGTAGGGGGACCTAACTATGGCTACACCTTC. It yields the protein CASSQGVGGPNYGYTF.

A few counts support this clonotype. The J gene is TRBJ2-3, the V gene TRBV6-4; no clear D. Germline CDR1 reads MRHNA; CDR2 reads SNTAGT. The CDR3 is 15 amino acids. V was shortened by 2 bases and J by 1 base, with 10 bases between the two germline ends. CDR3: CASSDKSEGTDTQYF. DNA for the CDR3: TGTGCCAGCAGTGACAAAAGCGAGGGCACAGATACGCAGTATTTT.

This clonotype was recorded many times. The chain couples TRBV12-3 or TRBV12-4 to TRBJ2-3; 10 nucleotides align to TRBD1. V gave up 5 bases and J gave up 6 bases; unmatched junction bases: 2. This CDR3 has 13 residues. The CDR3 DNA follows: TGTGCCAGCAGTCGGGACAGGGGTGATACGCAGTATTTT. This codes for CASSRDRGDTQYF.

The chain couples TRBV11-1 to TRBJ2-1; 9 bases match TRBD2. The CDR3 covers 16 residues. Germline V gene lookup returns CDR1 SGHAT and CDR2 FQDESV (reference sequence). Unmatched junction bases numbered 15, after V lost 5 bases and J lost 10 bases. The CDR3 DNA reads as TGTGCCAGCAGCCCGTCGAGCGGGGGGAATAGGGGGGAGCAGTTCTTC. Amino acid sequence: CASSPSSGGNRGEQFF.

V and J are TRBV7-2 and TRBJ2-7; 16 nucleotides match TRBD2. Trimming at V came to 5 bases and at J to 3 bases, leaving 16 bases not matched to a gene. Germline V gene sequence: CDR1 SGHTA, CDR2 FQGNSA. CDR3 length: 20 amino acids. As DNA, the CDR3 is TGTGCCAGCAGCCAAAGACCGGGACTAGCGGGGGGGCCGATGAACTACGAGCAGTACTTC. It yields the protein CASSQRPGLAGGPMNYEQYF.

This clonotype was recorded a few times. This chain links TRBV11-2 with TRBJ2-5; 14 bases fit TRBD2. From germline, CDR1 is SGHAT and CDR2 FQNNGV. The CDR3 is made up of 15 amino acids. The ends lost 5 bases at V and 9 bases at J; junction bases unmatched: 8. The CDR3 loop is CASSRQGLAGEAQYF. The CDR3 DNA follows: TGTGCCAGCAGCCGTCAGGGACTAGCGGGGGAGGCCCAGTACTTC.

This clonotype was recorded a few times. As DNA, the CDR3 is TGTGCCAGCTCACTGACAGAGGCGAACATTCAGTACTTC. As protein: CASSLTEANIQYF. The chain couples TRBV18 to TRBJ2-4; tentative D call: TRBD1 (5 bases). Germline CDR1 KGHSH, CDR2 LQKENI. V lost 4 bases, J lost 7 bases, and 11 bases lay in between. The CDR3 contains 13 residues.

This clonotype was observed a handful of times. This chain uses TRBV3-1 with TRBJ1-4; possible D gene TRBD1, 6 bases. CDR1 LGHDT and CDR2 YNNKEL come from the germline V gene (reference sequence). CDR3 length: 15 residues. V was cut by 5 bases and J by 0 bases, with 10 bases left in between. The CDR3 coding sequence is TGTGCCAGCAGCTTTGGGACATCAACTAATGAAAAACTGTTTTTT. It translates to CASSFGTSTNEKLFF.

This clonotype was recorded many times. V and J are TRBV7-3 and TRBJ2-3; D is possibly TRBD2 (5 bases). Germline loops: CDR1 SGHTA, CDR2 FQGTGA. The CDR3 is 14 residues long. Trimming removed 5 bases from V and 4 bases from J, with 13 bases in between. The CDR3 bases are TGTGCCAGCAGCCCCTTATCTAGCTCAGATACGCAGTATTTT. This encodes CASSPLSSSDTQYF.

V is TRBV7-3 and J is TRBJ2-2, with no clear D. Trimming cost V 5 bases and J 1 base, with 17 bases left between them. This CDR3 region has 17 residues. Germline loops: CDR1 SGHTA, CDR2 FQGTGA. The CDR3 spells CASSPAPRQVNTGELFF. CDR3 DNA sequence: TGTGCCAGCAGCCCTGCCCCCCGGCAGGTGAACACCGGGGAGCTGTTTTTT.

The CDR3 loop is CSVADRVNYGYTF. The CDR3, as DNA: TGCAGCGTTGCGGACAGGGTTAACTATGGCTACACCTTC. This chain joins TRBV29-1 and TRBJ1-2; 8 nucleotides agree with TRBD1. Germline trimming cut 4 bases from V and 1 base from J; bases unmatched to any gene: 2. This CDR3 spans 13 amino acids. Germline lookup yields CDR1 SQVTM and CDR2 ANQGSEA.

The chain combines TRBV6-4 with TRBJ1-1; a possible D gene is TRBD1 (5 bases). This CDR3 has 13 residues. Germline V gives CDR1 MRHNA, CDR2 SNTAGT. Trimming stripped 0 bases from V and 3 bases from J, with 5 bases between. The CDR3 DNA follows: TGTGCCAGCAGTGACTCAGGGGACACTGAAGCTTTCTTT. Its translation: CASSDSGDTEAFF.

This chain joins TRBV11-2 and TRBJ2-1; D is uncertain. Per the germline V gene, CDR1 is SGHAT and CDR2 is FQNNGV. V lost 3 bases and J 13 bases, leaving 16 bases between the germline ends. CDR3 size: 13 residues. For the CDR3, the DNA is TGTGCCAGCAGCTTGAATTTACTAATGGGTCAGTTCTTC. Its protein product is CASSLNLLMGQFF.

CDR3 DNA sequence: TGTGCCAGCAGCCCACGTTATGTATCGGGTAGCACTGAAGCTTTCTTT. Amino acid sequence: CASSPRYVSGSTEAFF. The rearrangement uses TRBV7-2 and TRBJ1-1; unclear D gene. CDR3 length equals 16 residues. Germline CDR1 SGHTA, CDR2 FQGNSA. V was trimmed by 5 bases and J by 4 bases, leaving 20 bases between them.

This clonotype appeared many times. The chain joins TRBV18 to TRBJ2-1; weak D call: TRBD1 (6 bases). Germline lookup yields CDR1 KGHSH and CDR2 LQKENI. V lost 6 bases and J lost 1, with 10 bases in between. The CDR3 has 14 amino acids. As DNA, the CDR3 is TGTGCCAGCTCCCCCGACAGGTCCTACAATGAGCAGTTCTTC. The encoded protein is CASSPDRSYNEQFF. Drawing the rest from reference TRBV18 and TRBJ2-1, the complete variable domain is NAGVMQNPRHLVRRRGQEARLRCSPMKGHSHVYWYRQLPEEGLKFMVYLQKENIIDESGMPKERFSAEFPKEGPSILRIQQVVRGDSAAYFCASSPDRSYNEQFFGPGTRLTVL.

The chain employs TRBV7-8 and TRBJ2-5, with D uncertain. V was cut by 5 bases and J by 6 bases, with 7 bases left in between. Per the germline V gene, CDR1 is SGHVS and CDR2 is FQNEAQ. The length of the CDR3 is 11 residues. The CDR3 spells CASSPEQTQYF. The DNA for the CDR3 is TGTGCCAGCAGCCCCGAACAGACCCAGTACTTC.

The V gene is TRBV7-3, the J gene TRBJ2-1; 13 positions match TRBD2. Germline values: CDR1 SGHTA, CDR2 FQGTGA. V lost 5 bases to trimming and J lost 5 bases; unmatched junction nucleotides: 9. The length of the CDR3 is 17 residues. Here the CDR3 reads CASSLLGLAGPNNEQFF. CDR3 DNA sequence: TGTGCCAGCAGCCTTTTGGGACTAGCGGGACCGAACAATGAGCAGTTCTTC.

The J gene is TRBJ2-3, the V gene TRBV6-1; tentatively, D is TRBD1 or TRBD2 (6 bases each). Germline V CDR1 and CDR2: MNHNS, SASEGT. Trimming left V 7 bases short and J 0 bases short, with 11 bases between. The CDR3 has 14 residues. DNA for the CDR3: TGTGCCAGCATCAGGGGACTCAGCACAGATACGCAGTATTTT. It translates to CASIRGLSTDTQYF.

V usage is TRBV6-1 and J usage is TRBJ2-3, with 7 bases aligning to TRBD1. The CDR3 is 14 amino acids. V lost 5 bases to trimming and J lost 0 bases; unmatched junction nucleotides: 2. Germline values: CDR1 MNHNS, CDR2 SASEGT. In nucleotides, the CDR3 is TGTGCCAGCAGTACAGGGGCTAGCACAGATACGCAGTATTTT. Translation gives CASSTGASTDTQYF.

This clonotype has a handful of counts. The chain is built from TRBV5-1 and TRBJ2-3, with 8 positions matching TRBD1. V trimming: 6 bases; J trimming: 3 bases; junction bases outside the gene matches: 9. The CDR3 loop spans 15 amino acids. Germline V gene sequence: CDR1 SGHRS, CDR2 YFSETQ. Here the CDR3 DNA reads TGCGCCAGCAAGACAGGGGCGCCAGGTACAGATACGCAGTATTTT. Translating gives CASKTGAPGTDTQYF.

This clonotype has ten or more counts. V is TRBV5-6 and J is TRBJ2-3; unclear D gene. The CDR3 is made up of 14 amino acids. Trimming stripped 0 bases from V and 0 bases from J, with 5 bases between. Germline assignment: CDR1 SGHDT and CDR2 YYEEEE. The CDR3 loop reads CASSLVVSTDTQYF. The CDR3 coding sequence is TGTGCCAGCAGCTTGGTAGTGAGCACAGATACGCAGTATTTT.

This clonotype appeared many times. CDR3 region: CASSLREQNTEAFF. Written as DNA, the CDR3 is TGTGCCAGCAGTTTAAGGGAGCAGAACACTGAAGCTTTCTTT. The rearrangement uses TRBV12-3 or TRBV12-4 and TRBJ1-1, with D unclear. The V end was cut by 2 bases, the J end by 1 base, with 8 bases between. CDR3 length: 14 amino acids.

The genes are TRBV12-3 or TRBV12-4 and TRBJ1-2; D gene unclear. The CDR3 runs 13 residues. With 8 bases removed from V and 3 bases from J, the gap between germline ends came to 13 bases. The DNA of the CDR3 is TGTGCCAGCTCCTTAGGGTGGGACTATGGCTACACCTTC. Amino acids: CASSLGWDYGYTF.